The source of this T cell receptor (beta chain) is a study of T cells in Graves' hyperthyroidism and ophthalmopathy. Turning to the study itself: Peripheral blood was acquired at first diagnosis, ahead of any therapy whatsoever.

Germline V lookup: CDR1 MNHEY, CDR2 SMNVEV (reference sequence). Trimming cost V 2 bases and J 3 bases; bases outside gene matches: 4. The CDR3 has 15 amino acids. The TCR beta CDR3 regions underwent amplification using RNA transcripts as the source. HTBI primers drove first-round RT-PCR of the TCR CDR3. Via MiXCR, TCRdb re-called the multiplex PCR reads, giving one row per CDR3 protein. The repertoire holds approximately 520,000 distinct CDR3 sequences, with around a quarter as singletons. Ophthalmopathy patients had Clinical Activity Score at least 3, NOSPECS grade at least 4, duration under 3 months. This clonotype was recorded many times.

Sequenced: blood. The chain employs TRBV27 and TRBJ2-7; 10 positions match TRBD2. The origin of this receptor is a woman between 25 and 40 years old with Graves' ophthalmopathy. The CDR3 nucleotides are TGTGCCAGCAGTTTAAGTCCTAGCGGGGGCTACGAGCAGTACTTC. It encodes CASSLSPSGGYEQYF.